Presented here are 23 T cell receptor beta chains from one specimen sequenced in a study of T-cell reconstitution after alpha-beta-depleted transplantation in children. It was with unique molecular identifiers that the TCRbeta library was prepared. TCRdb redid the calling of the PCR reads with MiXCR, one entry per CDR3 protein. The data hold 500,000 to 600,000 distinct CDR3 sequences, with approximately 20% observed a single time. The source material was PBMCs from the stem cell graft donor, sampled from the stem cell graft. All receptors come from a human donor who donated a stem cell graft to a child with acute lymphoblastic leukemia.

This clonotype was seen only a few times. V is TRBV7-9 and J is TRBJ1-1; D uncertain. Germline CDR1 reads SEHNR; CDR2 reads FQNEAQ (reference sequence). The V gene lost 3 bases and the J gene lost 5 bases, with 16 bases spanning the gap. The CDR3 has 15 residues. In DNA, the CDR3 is TGTGCCAGCAGCTTGAGAGCGATAGTGAGGACTGAAGCTTTCTTT. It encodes CASSLRAIVRTEAFF.

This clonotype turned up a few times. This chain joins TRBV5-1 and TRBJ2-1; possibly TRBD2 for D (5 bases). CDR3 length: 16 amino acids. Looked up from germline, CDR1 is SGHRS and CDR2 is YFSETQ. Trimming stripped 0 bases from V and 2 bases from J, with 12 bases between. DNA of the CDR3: TGCGCCAGCAGCTTGGCGGGCGGGCGCCCCTACAATGAGCAGTTCTTC. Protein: CASSLAGGRPYNEQFF.

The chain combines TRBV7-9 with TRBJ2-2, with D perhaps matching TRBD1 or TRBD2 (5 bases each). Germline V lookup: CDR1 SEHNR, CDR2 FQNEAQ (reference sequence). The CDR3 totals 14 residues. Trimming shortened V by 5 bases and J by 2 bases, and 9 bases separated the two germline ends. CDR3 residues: CASSRGPNTGELFF. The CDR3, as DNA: TGTGCCAGCAGCCGGGGACCAAACACCGGGGAGCTGTTTTTT.

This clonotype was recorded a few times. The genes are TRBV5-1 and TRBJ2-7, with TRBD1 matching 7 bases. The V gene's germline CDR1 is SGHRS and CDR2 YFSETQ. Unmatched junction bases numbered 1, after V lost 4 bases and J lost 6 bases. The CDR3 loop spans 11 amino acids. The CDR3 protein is CASSTGVEQYF. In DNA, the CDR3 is TGCGCCAGCAGCACAGGGGTCGAGCAGTACTTC. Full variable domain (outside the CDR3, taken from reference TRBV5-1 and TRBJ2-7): KAGVTQTPRYLIKTRGQQVTLSCSPISGHRSVSWYQQTPGQGLQFLFEYFSETQRNKGNFPGRFSGRQFSNSRSEMNVSTLELGDSALYLCASSTGVEQYFGPGTRLTVT.

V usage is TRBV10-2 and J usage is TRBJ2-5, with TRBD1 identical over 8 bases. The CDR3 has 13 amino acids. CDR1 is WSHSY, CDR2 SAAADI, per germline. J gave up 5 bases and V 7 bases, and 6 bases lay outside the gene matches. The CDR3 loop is CASKQTGEETQYF. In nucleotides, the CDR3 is TGCGCCAGCAAACAGACAGGGGAGGAGACCCAGTACTTC.

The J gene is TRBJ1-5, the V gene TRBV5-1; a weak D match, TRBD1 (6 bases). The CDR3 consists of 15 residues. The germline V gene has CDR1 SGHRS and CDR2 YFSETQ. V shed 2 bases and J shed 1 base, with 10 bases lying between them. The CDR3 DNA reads TGCGCCAGCAGCTTCGGGACATCCAGCAATCAGCCCCAGCATTTT. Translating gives CASSFGTSSNQPQHF. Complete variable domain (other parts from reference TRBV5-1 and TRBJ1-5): KAGVTQTPRYLIKTRGQQVTLSCSPISGHRSVSWYQQTPGQGLQFLFEYFSETQRNKGNFPGRFSGRQFSNSRSEMNVSTLELGDSALYLCASSFGTSSNQPQHFGDGTRLSIL.

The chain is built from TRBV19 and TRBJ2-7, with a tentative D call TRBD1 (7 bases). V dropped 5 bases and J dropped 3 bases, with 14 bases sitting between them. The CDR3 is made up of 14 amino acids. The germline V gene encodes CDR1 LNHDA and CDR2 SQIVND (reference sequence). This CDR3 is CASSPGGTDYEQYF. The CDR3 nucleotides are TGTGCCAGTAGTCCCGGAGGGACAGACTACGAGCAGTACTTC. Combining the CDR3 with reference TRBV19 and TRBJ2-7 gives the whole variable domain DGGITQSPKYLFRKEGQNVTLSCEQNLNHDAMYWYRQDPGQGLRLIYYSQIVNDFQKGDIAEGYSVSREKKESFPLTVTSAQKNPTAFYLCASSPGGTDYEQYFGPGTRLTVT.

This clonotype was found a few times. CDR3 sequence (DNA): TGTGCCACCAGCAGGGCGACAGGGTCCCTCCACTTT. Its translation: CATSRATGSLHF. V is TRBV15 and J is TRBJ1-6; 7 bases fit TRBD1. J gave up 14 bases and V 3 bases, and 4 bases lay outside the gene matches. The CDR3 is made up of 12 amino acids. The germline gives CDR1 LNHNV, CDR2 YYDKDF (reference sequence).

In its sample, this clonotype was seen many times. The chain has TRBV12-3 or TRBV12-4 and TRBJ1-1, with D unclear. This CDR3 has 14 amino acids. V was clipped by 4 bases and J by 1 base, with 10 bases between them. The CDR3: CASSSRRGNTEAFF. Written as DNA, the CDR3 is TGTGCCAGCAGTTCACGACGGGGGAACACTGAAGCTTTCTTT.

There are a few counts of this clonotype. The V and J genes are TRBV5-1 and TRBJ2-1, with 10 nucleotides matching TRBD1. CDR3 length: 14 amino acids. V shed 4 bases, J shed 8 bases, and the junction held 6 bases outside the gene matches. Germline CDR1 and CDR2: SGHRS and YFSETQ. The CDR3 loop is CASSGGQGLDEQFF. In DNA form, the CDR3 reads TGCGCCAGCAGCGGGGGACAGGGGTTAGATGAGCAGTTCTTC. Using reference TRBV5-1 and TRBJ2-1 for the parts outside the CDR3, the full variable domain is KAGVTQTPRYLIKTRGQQVTLSCSPISGHRSVSWYQQTPGQGLQFLFEYFSETQRNKGNFPGRFSGRQFSNSRSEMNVSTLELGDSALYLCASSGGQGLDEQFFGPGTRLTVL.

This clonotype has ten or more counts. The CDR3 DNA is TGTGCCAGCAGATTATCTGGGGGCGCCAACAGTGCCCAGTACTTC. Translating gives CASRLSGGANSAQYF. V and J are TRBV12-3 or TRBV12-4 and TRBJ2-5, with D possibly TRBD1 on 6 matching bases. V lost 6 bases and J lost 9, with 23 bases in between. This CDR3 comprises 15 residues.

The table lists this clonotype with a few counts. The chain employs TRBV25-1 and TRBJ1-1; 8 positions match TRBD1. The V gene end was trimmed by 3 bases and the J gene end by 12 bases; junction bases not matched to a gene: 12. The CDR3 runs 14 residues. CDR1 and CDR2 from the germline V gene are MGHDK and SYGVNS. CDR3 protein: CASSESGQALKTFF. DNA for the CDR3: TGTGCCAGCAGTGAGTCGGGACAGGCTTTGAAGACTTTCTTT.

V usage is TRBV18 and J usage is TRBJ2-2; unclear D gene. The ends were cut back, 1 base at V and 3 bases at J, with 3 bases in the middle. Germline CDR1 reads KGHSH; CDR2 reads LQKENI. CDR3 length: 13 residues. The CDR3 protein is CASSPQHTGELFF. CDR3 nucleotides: TGTGCCAGCTCACCACAACACACCGGGGAGCTGTTTTTT.

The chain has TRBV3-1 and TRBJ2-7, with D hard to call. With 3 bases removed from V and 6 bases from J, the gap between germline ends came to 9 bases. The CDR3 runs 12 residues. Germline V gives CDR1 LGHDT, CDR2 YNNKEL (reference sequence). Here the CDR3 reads CASSQTYREQYF. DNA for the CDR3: TGTGCCAGCAGCCAGACCTATCGCGAGCAGTACTTC.

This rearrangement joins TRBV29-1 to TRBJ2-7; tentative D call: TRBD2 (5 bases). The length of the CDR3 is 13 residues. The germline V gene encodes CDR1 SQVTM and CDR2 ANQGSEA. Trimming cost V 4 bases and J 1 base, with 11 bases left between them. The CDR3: CSVGWSGSYEQYF. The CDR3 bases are TGCAGCGTTGGGTGGTCGGGGTCCTACGAGCAGTACTTC.

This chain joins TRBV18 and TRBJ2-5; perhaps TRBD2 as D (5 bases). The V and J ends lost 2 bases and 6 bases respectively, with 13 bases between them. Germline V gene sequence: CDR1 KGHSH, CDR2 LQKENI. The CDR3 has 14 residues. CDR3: CASSPERISKTQYF. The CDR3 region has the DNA TGTGCCAGCTCACCAGAGCGGATCTCAAAGACCCAGTACTTC.

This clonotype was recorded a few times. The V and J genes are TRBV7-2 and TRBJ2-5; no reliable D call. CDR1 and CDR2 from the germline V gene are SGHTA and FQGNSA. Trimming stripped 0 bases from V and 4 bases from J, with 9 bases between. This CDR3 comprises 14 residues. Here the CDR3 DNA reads TGTGCCAGCAGCTTAGCGGGCTGGTTAGAGACCCAGTACTTC. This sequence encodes CASSLAGWLETQYF.

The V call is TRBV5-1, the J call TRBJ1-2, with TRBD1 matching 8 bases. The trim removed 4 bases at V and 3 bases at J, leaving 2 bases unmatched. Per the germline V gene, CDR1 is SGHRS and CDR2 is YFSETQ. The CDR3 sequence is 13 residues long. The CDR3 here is CASSKDRDYGYTF. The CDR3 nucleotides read TGCGCCAGCAGCAAGGACAGGGACTATGGCTACACCTTC.

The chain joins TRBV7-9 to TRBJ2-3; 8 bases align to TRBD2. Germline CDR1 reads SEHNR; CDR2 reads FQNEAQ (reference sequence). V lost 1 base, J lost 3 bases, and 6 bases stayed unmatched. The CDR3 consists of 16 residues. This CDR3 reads CASSLVATSGTDTQYF. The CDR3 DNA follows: TGTGCCAGCAGCTTAGTGGCAACTAGCGGTACAGATACGCAGTATTTT. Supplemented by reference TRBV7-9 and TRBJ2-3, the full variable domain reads DTGVSQNPRHKITKRGQNVTFRCDPISEHNRLYWYRQTLGQGPEFLTYFQNEAQLEKSRLLSDRFSAERPKGSFSTLEIQRTEQGDSAMYLCASSLVATSGTDTQYFGPGTRLTVL.

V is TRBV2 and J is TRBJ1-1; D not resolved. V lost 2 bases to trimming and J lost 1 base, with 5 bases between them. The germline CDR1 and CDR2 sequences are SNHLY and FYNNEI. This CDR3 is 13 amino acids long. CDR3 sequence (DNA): TGTGCCAGCAGTGAAATGGAGAACACTGAAGCTTTCTTT. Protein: CASSEMENTEAFF.

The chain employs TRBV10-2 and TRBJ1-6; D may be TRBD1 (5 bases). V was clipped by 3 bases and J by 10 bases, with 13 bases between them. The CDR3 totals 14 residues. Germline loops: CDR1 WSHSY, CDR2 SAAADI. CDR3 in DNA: TGCGCCAGCAGTGACGGGGGGTGGAACTCACCCCTCCACTTT. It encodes CASSDGGWNSPLHF.

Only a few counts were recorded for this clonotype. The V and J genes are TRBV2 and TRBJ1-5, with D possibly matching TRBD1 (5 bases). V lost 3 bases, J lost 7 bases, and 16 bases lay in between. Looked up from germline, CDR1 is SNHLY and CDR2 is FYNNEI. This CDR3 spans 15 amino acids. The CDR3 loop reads CASSDGAQGSQPQHF. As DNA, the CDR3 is TGTGCCAGCAGTGACGGGGCTCAGGGCAGCCAGCCCCAGCATTTT.

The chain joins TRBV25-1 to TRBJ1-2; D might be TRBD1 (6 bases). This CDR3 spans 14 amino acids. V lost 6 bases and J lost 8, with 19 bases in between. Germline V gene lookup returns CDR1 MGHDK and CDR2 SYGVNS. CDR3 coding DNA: TGTGCCAGCAGCGGGGGGACAACGGCTAACGGCTACACCTTC. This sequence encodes CASSGGTTANGYTF.